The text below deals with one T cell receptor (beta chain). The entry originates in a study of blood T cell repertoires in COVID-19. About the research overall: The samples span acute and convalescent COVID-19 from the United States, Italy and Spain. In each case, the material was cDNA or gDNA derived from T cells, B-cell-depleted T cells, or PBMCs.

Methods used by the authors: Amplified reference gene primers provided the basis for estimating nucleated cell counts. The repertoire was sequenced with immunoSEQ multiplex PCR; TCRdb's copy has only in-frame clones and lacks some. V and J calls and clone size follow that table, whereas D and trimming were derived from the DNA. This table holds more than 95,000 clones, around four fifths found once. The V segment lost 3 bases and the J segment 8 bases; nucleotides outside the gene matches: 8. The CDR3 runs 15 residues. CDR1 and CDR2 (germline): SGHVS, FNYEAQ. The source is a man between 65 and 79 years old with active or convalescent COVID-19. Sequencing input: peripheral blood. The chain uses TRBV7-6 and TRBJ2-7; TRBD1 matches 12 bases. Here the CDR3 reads CASSFSGTGGSKQYF. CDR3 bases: TGTGCCAGCAGCTTTTCCGGGACAGGGGGCTCCAAGCAGTACTTC.